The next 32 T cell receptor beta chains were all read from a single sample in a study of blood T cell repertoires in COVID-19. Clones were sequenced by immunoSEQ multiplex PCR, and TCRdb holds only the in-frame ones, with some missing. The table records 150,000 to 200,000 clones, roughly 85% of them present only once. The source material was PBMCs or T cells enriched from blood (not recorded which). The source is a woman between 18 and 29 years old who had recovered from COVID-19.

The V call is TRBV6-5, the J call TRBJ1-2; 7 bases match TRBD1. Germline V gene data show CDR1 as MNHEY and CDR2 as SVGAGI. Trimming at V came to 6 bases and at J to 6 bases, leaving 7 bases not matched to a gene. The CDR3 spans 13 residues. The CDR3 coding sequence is TGTGCCAGCAGGCCCCCAGGGGGAAATGGCTACACCTTC. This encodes CASRPPGGNGYTF.

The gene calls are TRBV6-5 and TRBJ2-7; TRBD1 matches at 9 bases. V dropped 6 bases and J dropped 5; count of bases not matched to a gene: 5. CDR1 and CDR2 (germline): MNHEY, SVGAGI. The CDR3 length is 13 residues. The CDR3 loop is CASSLDRGDEQYF. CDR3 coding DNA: TGTGCCAGCAGCCTGGACAGGGGAGACGAGCAGTACTTC.

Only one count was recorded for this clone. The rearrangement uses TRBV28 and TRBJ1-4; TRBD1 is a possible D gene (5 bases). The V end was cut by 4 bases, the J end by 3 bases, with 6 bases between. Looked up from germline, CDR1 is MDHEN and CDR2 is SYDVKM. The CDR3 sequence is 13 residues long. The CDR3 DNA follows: TGTGCCAGCAGTTCGGGGGCTAATGAAAAACTGTTTTTT. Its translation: CASSSGANEKLFF.

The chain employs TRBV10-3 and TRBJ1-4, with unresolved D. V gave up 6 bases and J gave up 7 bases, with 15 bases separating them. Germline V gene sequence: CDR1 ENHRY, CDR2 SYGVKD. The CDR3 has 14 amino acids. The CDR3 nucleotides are TGTGCCATCAGCCCGCTAGACGGTGGTGAAAAACTGTTTTTT. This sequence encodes CAISPLDGGEKLFF.

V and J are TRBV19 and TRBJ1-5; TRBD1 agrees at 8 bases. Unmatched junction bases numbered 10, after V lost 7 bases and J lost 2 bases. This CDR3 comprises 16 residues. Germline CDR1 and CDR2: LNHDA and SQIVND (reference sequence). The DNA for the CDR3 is TGTGCCAGTAAGCCACGACAGGGGCACGGCAATCAGCCCCAGCATTTT. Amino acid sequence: CASKPRQGHGNQPQHF.

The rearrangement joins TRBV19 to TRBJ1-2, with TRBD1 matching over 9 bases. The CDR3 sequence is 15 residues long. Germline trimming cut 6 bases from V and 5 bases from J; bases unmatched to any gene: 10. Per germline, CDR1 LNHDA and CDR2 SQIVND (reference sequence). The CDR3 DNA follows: TGTGCCAGTAGCCCCGGGGACAGGGCCCATTATGGCTACACCTTC. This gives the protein CASSPGDRAHYGYTF.

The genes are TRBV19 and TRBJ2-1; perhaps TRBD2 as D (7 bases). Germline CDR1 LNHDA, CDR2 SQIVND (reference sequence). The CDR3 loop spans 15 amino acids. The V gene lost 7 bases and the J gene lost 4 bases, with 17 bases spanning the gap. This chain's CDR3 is CASTSGAGAYNEQFF. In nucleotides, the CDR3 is TGTGCCAGTACCTCTGGGGCGGGGGCTTACAATGAGCAGTTCTTC.

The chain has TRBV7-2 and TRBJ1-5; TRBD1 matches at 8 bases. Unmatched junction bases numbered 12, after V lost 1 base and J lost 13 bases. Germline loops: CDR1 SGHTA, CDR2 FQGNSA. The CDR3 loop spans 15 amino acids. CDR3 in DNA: TGTGCCAGCAGCTTAGAGGCAGGGGGCGGGTTCCCTCAGCATTTT. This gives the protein CASSLEAGGGFPQHF.

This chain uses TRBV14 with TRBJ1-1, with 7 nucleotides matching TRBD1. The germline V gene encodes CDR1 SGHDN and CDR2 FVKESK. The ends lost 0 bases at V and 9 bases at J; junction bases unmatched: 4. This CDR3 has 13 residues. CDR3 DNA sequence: TGTGCCAGCAGCCAAGATCTACAGGGGAAAGCTTTCTTT. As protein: CASSQDLQGKAFF. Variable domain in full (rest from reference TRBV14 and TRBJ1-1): EAGVTQFPSHSVIEKGQTVTLRCDPISGHDNLYWYRRVMGKEIKFLLHFVKESKQDESGMPNNRFLAERTGGTYSTLKVQPAELEDSGVYFCASSQDLQGKAFFGQGTRLTVV.

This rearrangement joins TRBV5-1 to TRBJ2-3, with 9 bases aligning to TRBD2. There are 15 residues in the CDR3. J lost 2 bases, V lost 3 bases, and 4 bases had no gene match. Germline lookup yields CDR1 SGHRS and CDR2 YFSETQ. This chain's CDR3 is CASSSVAGATDTQYF. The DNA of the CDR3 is TGCGCCAGCAGCTCGGTAGCGGGGGCCACAGATACGCAGTATTTT.

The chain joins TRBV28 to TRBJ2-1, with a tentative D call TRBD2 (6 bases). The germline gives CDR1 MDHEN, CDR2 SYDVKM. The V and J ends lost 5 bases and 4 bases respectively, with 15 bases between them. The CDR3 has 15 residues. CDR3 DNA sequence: TGTGCCAGCAGTCGTATCATAGCGGTATACAATGAGCAGTTCTTC. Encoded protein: CASSRIIAVYNEQFF.

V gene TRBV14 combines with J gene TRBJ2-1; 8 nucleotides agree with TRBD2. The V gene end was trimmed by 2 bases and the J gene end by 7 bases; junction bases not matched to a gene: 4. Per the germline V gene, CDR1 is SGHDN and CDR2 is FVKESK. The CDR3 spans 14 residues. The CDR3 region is CASSQTGGWNEQFF. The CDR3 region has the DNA TGTGCCAGCAGCCAAACGGGGGGGTGGAATGAGCAGTTCTTC.

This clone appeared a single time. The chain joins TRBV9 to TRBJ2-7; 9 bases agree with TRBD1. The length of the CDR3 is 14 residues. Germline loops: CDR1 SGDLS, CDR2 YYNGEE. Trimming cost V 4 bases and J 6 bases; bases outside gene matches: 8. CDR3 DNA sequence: TGTGCCAGCAGCTCCGGGACAGGGAGTATCGAGCAGTACTTC. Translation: CASSSGTGSIEQYF.

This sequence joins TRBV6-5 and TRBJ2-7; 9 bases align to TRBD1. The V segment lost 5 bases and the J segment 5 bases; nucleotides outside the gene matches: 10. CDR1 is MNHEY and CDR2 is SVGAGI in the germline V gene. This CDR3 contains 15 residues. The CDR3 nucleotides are TGTGCCAGCAGTCCAAACCGGGACAGGGTGAACGAGCAGTACTTC. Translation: CASSPNRDRVNEQYF.

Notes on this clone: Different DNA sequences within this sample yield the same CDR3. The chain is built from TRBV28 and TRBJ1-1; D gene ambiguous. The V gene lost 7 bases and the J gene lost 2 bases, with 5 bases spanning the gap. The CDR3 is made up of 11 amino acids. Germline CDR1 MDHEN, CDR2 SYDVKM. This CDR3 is CASTLNTEAFF. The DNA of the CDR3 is TGTGCCAGCACCCTCAACACTGAAGCTTTCTTT.

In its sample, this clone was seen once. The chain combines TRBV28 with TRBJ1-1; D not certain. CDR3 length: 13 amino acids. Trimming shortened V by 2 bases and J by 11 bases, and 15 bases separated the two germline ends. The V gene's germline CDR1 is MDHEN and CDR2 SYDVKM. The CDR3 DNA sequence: TGTGCCAGCAGTTTAACACACATAATTACGGCTTTCTTT. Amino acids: CASSLTHIITAFF.

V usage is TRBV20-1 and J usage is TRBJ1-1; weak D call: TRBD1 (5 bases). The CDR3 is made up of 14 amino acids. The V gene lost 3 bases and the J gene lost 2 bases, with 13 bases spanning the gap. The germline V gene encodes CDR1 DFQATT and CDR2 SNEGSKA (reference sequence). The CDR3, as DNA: TGCAGTGCTAGTCCGACAGTTATAAACACTGAAGCTTTCTTT. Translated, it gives CSASPTVINTEAFF.

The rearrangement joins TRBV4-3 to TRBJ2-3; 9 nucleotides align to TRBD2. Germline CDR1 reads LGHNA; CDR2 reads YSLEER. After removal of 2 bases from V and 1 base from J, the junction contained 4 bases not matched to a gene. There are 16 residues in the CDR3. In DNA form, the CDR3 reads TGCGCCAGCAGCCAATTGCCTAGCGGGGGCACAGATACGCAGTATTTT. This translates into CASSQLPSGGTDTQYF.

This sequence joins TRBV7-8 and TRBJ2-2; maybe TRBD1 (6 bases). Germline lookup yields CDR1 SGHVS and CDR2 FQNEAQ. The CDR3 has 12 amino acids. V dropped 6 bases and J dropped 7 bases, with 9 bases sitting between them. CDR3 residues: CASSIQGGELFF. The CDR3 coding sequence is TGTGCCAGCAGTATACAGGGCGGGGAGCTGTTTTTT.

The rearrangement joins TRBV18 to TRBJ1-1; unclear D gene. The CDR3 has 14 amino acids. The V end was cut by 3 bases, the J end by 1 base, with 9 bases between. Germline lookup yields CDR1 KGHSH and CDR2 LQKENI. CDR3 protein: CASSPREENTEAFF. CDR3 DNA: TGTGCCAGCTCACCGAGGGAGGAGAACACTGAAGCTTTCTTT.

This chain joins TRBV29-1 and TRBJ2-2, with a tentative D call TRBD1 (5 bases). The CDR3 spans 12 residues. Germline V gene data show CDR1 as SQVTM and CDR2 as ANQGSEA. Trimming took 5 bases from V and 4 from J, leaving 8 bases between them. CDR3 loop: CSVSRVTGELFF. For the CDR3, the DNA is TGCAGCGTTTCCAGGGTCACCGGGGAGCTGTTTTTT.

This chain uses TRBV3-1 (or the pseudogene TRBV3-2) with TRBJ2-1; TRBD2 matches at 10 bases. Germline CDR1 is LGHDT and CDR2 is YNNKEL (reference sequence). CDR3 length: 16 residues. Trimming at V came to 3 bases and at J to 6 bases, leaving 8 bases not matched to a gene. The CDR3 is CASSQLGLAEINEQFF. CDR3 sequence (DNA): TGTGCCAGCAGCCAGCTCGGACTAGCGGAGATCAATGAGCAGTTCTTC.

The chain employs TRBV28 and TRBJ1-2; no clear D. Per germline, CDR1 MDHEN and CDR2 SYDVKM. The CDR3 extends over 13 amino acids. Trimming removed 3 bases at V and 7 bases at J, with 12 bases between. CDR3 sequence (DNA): TGTGCCAGCAGTTTCAGAGGGAGCGGTGGCTACACCTTC. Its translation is CASSFRGSGGYTF.

The CDR3 sequence is CASSLDPAPAQYF. For the CDR3, the DNA is TGTGCCAGCAGCTTAGATCCTGCGCCCGCGCAGTATTTT. The rearrangement joins TRBV13 to TRBJ2-3; D not resolved. The germline CDR1 and CDR2 sequences are PRHDT and FYEKMQ (reference sequence). Trimming cost V 1 base and J 10 bases, with 12 bases left between them. The CDR3 has 13 residues.

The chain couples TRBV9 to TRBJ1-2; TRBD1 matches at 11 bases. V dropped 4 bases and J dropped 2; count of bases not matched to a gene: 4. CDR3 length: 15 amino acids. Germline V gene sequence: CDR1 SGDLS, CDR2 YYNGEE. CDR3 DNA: TGTGCCAGCAGCCCCCGGACAGGGGGCAACTATGGCTACACCTTC. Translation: CASSPRTGGNYGYTF.

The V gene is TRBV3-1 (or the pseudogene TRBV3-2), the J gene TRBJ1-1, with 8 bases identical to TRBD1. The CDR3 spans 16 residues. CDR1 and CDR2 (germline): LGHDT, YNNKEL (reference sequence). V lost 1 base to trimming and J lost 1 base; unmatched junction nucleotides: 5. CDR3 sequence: CASSQAFRGQNTEAFF. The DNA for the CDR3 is TGTGCCAGCAGCCAAGCGTTCAGGGGGCAGAACACTGAAGCTTTCTTT.

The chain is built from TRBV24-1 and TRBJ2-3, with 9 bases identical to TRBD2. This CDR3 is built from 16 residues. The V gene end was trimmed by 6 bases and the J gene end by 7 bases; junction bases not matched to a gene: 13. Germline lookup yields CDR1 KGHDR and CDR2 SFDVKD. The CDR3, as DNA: TGTGCCACCAGTATAGCGGGGGAGTACACAACGAATACGCAGTATTTT. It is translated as CATSIAGEYTTNTQYF.

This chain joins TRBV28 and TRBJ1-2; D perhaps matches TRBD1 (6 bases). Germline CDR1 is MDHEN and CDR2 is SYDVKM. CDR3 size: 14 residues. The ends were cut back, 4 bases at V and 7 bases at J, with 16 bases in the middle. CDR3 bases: TGTGCCAGCAGTTCTCGGGGACAAACCGGTGGCTACACCTTC. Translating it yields CASSSRGQTGGYTF.

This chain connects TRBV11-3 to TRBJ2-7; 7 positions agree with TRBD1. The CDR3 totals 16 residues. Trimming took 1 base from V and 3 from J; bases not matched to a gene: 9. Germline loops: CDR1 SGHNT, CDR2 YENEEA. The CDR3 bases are TGTGCCAGCAGCTTAGGCCCCGACAGGGCCCGCTACGAGCAGTACTTC. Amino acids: CASSLGPDRARYEQYF.

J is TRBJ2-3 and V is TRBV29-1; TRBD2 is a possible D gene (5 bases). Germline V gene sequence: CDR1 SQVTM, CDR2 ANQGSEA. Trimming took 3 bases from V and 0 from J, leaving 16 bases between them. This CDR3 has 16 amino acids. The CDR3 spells CSVEGERVPSTDTQYF. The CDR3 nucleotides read TGCAGCGTTGAGGGTGAGAGGGTTCCTAGCACAGATACGCAGTATTTT.

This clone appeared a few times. As DNA, the CDR3 is TGCGCCAGCAGCCAGCAGATTACAGGGGGATGGTTCGGCTACACCTTC. Its protein product is CASSQQITGGWFGYTF. The chain recombines TRBV4-1 with TRBJ1-2, with 8 bases identical to TRBD1. CDR3 length: 16 residues. CDR1 MGHRA and CDR2 YSYEKL come from the germline V gene. Trimming at V came to 3 bases and at J to 8 bases, leaving 14 bases not matched to a gene.

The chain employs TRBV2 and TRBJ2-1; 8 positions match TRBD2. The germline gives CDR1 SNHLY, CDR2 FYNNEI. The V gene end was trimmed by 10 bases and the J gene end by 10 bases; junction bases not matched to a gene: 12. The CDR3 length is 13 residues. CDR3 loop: CATAGLVRKEQFF. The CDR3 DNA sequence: TGTGCCACCGCGGGACTAGTTAGAAAGGAGCAGTTCTTC.